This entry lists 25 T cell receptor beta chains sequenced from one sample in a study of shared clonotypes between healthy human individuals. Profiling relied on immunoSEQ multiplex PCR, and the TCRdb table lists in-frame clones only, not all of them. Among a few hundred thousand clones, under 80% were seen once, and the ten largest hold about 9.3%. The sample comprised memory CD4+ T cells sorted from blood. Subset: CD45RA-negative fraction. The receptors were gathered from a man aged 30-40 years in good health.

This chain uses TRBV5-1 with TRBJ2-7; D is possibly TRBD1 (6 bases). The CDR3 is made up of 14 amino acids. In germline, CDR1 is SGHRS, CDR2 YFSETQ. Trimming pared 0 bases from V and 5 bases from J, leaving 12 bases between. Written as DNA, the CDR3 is TGCGCCAGCAGCTTGGTAACAGGGACCCACGAGCAGTACTTC. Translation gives CASSLVTGTHEQYF.

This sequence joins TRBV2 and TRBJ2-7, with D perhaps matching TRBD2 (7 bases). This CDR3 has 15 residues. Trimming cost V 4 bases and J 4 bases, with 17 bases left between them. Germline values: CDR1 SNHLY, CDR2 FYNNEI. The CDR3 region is CASSVSGGRQYEQYF. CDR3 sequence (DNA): TGTGCCAGCAGTGTGTCGGGGGGCAGGCAGTACGAGCAGTACTTC.

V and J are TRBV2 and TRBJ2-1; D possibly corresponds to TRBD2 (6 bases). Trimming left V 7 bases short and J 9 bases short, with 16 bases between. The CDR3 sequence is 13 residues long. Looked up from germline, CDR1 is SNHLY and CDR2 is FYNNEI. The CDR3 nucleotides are TGTGCCAGCACTGGGACTCTTCGGGGTGAGCAGTTCTTC. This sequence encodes CASTGTLRGEQFF.

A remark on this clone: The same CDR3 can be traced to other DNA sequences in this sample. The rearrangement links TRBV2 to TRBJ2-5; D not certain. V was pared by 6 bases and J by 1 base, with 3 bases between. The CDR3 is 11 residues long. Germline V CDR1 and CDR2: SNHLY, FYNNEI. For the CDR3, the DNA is TGTGCCAGCAGGGGCCAAGAGACCCAGTACTTC. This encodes CASRGQETQYF.

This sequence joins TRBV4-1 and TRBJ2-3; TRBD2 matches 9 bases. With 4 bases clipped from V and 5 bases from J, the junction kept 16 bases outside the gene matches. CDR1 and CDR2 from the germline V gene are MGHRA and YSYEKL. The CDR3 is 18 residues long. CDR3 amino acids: CASSRPPLIAGAKDTQYF. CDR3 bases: TGCGCCAGCAGCCGCCCCCCCCTTATAGCGGGAGCTAAAGATACGCAGTATTTT.

CDR3 coding DNA: TGTGCCAGCAGCGTAGGCGGGAGGGCCTACGACAATGAGCAGTTCTTC. Protein sequence: CASSVGGRAYDNEQFF. This chain connects TRBV9 to TRBJ2-1, with 9 bases that match TRBD2. The CDR3 covers 16 residues. CDR1 and CDR2 (germline): SGDLS, YYNGEE. Trimming took 0 bases from V and 5 from J; bases not matched to a gene: 6.

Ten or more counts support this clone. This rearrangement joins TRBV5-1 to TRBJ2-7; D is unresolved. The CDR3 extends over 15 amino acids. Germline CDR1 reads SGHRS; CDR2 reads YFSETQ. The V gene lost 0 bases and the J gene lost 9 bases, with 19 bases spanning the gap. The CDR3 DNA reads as TGCGCCAGCAGCTTGGATCCGGGCACGGCGAAGGGGCAGTACTTC. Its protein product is CASSLDPGTAKGQYF.

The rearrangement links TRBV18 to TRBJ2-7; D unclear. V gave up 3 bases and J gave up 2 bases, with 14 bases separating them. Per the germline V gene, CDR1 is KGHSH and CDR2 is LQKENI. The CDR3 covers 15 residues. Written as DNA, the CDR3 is TGTGCCAGCTCACCGGACCCCCGCCTACCCTACGAGCAGTACTTC. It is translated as CASSPDPRLPYEQYF.

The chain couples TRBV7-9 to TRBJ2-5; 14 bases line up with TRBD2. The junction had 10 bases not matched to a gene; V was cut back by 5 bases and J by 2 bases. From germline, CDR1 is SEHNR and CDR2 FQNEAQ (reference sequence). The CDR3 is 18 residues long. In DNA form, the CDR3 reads TGTGCCAGCAGCGCGGGACTAGCGGGAGCATTGGGGCAAGAGACCCAGTACTTC. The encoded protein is CASSAGLAGALGQETQYF.

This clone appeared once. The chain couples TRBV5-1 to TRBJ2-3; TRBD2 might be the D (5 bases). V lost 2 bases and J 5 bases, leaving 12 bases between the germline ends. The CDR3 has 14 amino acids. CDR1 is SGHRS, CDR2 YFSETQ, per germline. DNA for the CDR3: TGCGCCAGCAGCTTATATGGGAGTGAAGATACGCAGTATTTT. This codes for CASSLYGSEDTQYF.

CDR3 residues: CASSVNLGGSSYEQYF. In DNA, the CDR3 is TGCGCCAGCAGTGTGAATCTTGGGGGAAGCTCCTACGAGCAGTACTTC. This chain joins TRBV10-2 and TRBJ2-7, with D possibly called TRBD1 or TRBD2 (5 bases each). The CDR3 is made up of 16 amino acids. The V and J ends lost 4 bases and 0 bases respectively, with 16 bases between them. CDR1 is WSHSY, CDR2 SAAADI, per germline.

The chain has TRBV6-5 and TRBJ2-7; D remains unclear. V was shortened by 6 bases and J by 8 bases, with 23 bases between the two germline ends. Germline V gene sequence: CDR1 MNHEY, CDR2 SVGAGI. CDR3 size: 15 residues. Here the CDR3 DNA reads TGTGCCAGCAGCGATCGCTGGACCCCAATTATTCAGCAGTACTTC. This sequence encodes CASSDRWTPIIQQYF.

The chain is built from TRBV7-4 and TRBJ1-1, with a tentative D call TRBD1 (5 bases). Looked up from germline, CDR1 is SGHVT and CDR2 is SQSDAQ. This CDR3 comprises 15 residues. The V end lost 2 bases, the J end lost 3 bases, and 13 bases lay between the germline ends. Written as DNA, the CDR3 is TGTGCCAGCAGCTTATATGCGGCACAGGACACTGAAGCTTTCTTT. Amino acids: CASSLYAAQDTEAFF.

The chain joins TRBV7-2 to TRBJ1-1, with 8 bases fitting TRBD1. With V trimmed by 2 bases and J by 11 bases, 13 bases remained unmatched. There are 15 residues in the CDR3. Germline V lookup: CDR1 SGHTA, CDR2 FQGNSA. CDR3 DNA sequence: TGTGCCAGCAGCTTACAGGGGGCTCAACGAAGGGTGGCTTTCTTT. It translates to CASSLQGAQRRVAFF.

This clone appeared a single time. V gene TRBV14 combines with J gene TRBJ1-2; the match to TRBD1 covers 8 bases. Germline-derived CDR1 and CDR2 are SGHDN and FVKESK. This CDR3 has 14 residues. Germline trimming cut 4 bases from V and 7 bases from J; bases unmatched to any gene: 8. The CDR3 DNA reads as TGTGCCAGCAGCCGAAGGACAGGGTACTCTGGCTACACCTTC. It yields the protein CASSRRTGYSGYTF. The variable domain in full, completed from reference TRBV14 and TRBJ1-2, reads EAGVTQFPSHSVIEKGQTVTLRCDPISGHDNLYWYRRVMGKEIKFLLHFVKESKQDESGMPNNRFLAERTGGTYSTLKVQPAELEDSGVYFCASSRRTGYSGYTFGSGTRLTVV.

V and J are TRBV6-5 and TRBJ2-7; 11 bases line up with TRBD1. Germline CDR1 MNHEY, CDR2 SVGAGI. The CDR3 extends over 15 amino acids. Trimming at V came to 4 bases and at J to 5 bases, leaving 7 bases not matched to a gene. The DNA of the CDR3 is TGTGCCAGCAGTTCCTGGACAGGGGGCGCGGACGAGCAGTACTTC. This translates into CASSSWTGGADEQYF.

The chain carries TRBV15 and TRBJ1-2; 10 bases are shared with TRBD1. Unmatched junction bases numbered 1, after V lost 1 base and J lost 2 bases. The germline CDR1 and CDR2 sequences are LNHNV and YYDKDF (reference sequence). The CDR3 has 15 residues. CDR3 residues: CATSRVGQGNYGYTF. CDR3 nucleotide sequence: TGTGCCACCAGCAGAGTGGGACAGGGGAACTATGGCTACACCTTC.

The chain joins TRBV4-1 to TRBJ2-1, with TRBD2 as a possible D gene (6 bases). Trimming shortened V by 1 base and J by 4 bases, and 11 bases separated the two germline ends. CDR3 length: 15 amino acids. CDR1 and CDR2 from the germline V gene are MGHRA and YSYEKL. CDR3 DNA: TGCGCCAGCAGCCAAGCCCCGGGAGCATACAATGAGCAGTTCTTC. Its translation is CASSQAPGAYNEQFF.

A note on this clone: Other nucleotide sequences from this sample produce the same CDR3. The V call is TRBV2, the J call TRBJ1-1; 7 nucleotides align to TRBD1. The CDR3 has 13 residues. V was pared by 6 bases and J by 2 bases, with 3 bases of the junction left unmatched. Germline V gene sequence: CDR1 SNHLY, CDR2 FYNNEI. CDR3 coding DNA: TGTGCCAGCAGCGGACAGGCAAACACTGAAGCTTTCTTT. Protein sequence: CASSGQANTEAFF.

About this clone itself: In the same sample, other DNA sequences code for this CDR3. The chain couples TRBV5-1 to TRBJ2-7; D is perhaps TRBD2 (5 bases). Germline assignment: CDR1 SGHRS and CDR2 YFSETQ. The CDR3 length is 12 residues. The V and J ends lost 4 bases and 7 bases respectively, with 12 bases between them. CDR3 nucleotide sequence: TGCGCCAGCAGCCCCGAGGGTGTTGAGCAGTACTTC. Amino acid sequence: CASSPEGVEQYF.

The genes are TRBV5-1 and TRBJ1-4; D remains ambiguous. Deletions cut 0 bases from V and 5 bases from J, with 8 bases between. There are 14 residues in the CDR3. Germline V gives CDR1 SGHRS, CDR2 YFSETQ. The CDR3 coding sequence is TGCGCCAGCAGCTTGGGGGCGGGCAATGAAAAACTGTTTTTT. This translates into CASSLGAGNEKLFF.

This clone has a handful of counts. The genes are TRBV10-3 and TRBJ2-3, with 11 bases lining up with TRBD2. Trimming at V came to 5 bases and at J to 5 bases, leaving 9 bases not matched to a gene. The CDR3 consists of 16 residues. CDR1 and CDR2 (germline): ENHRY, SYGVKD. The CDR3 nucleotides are TGTGCCATCAGTCCCTATAGCGGGAGGGCAGAAGATACGCAGTATTTT. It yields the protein CAISPYSGRAEDTQYF.

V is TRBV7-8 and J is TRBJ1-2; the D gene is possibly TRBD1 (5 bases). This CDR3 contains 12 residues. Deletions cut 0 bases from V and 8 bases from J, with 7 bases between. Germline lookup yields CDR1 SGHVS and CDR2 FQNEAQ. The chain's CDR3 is CASSLAGRGYTF. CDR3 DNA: TGTGCCAGCAGCTTAGCGGGGCGCGGCTACACCTTC.

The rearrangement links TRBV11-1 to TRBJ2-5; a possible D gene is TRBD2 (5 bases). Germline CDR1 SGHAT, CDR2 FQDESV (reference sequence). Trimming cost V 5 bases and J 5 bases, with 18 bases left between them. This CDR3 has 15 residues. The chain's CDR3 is CASSTGSRVGETQYF. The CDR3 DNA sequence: TGTGCCAGCAGCACCGGGTCGAGGGTGGGCGAGACCCAGTACTTC.

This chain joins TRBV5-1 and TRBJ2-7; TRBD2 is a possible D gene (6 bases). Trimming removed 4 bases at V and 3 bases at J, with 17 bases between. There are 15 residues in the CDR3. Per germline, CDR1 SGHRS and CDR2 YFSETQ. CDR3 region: CASSEQSGRGYEQYF. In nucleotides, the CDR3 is TGCGCCAGCAGCGAGCAATCCGGGAGAGGCTACGAGCAGTACTTC.